This is a list of T cell receptor beta chains from one sample in a study of Graves' ophthalmopathy and Graves' hyperthyroidism. TCRdb passed the multiplex PCR reads through MiXCR, listing each CDR3 protein once. The table includes over a million distinct CDR3 sequences, about 36% detected once. Sequencing was done on a sample of peripheral blood or thyroid tissue (not recorded which). The receptors were sampled from an adult man with Graves' hyperthyroidism. CDR3s leave out the opening cysteine and the closing phenylalanine or tryptophan.

TRBJ2-5	TRBV5-1	ASSPETGFRETQY
TRBJ2-5	TRBV20-1	SATGTGVQETQY
TRBJ2-7	TRBV30	AWKFGLEQY
TRBJ1-1	TRBV10-3	AISTPGAGAF
TRBJ2-2	TRBV29-1	SVARGDTGELF
TRBJ1-2	TRBV9	ASSEGQKDSGYT
TRBJ2-6	TRBV5-5	ASSVTRSSGANVLT
TRBJ2-7	TRBV12-3/TRBV12-4	ASTLVGSYEQY
TRBJ1-6	TRBV4-3	ASSQALDSYSPLH
TRBJ2-7	TRBV24-1	ATSENKLQSSYEQY
TRBJ1-5	TRBV5-1	ASSWEGAEPQH
TRBJ2-5	TRBV20-1	SASTSGETQY
TRBJ2-5	TRBV19	ASSPRGQETQY
TRBJ1-1	TRBV7-9	ASSPGDRPENTEAF
TRBJ2-7	TRBV2	ASHGEKREQY
TRBJ1-2	TRBV20-1	SAKNRVRYGYT
TRBJ2-7	TRBV20-1	SATTGTSGSGELY
TRBJ1-1	TRBV4-2	ASSQAAGNTEAF
TRBJ1-2	TRBV5-1	ASSQETGAIYGYT
TRBJ2-5	TRBV20-1	SARDVTSGRLGTQY
TRBJ2-7	TRBV4-2	ASSQELASSYEQY
TRBJ1-2	TRBV12-3/TRBV12-4	ASSYWTGDGYT
TRBJ1-6	TRBV7-9	ASSLERQDRGSSPLH
TRBJ1-5	TRBV7-2	ASSLEGTQH
TRBJ2-7	TRBV11-1	ASSPPSGRSSYEQY
TRBJ2-7	TRBV12-3/TRBV12-4	ASSHIIGRDLFDEQY
TRBJ2-7	TRBV10-2	ASSEDGMSSYEQY
TRBJ1-6	TRBV7-2	ASESRGLPLH
TRBJ2-7	TRBV24-1	ATSGTYEQY
TRBJ1-5	TRBV19	ASSLRAGSFSSRYSNQPQH
TRBJ2-5	TRBV2	ASSGGLAPETQY
TRBJ2-7	TRBV7-2	ASNLAGATYEQY
TRBJ1-1	TRBV20-1	SDRGAF
TRBJ1-1	TRBV19	ASRWKTQSMNTEAF
TRBJ1-6	TRBV20-1	SARRQGANNSPLH
TRBJ1-2	TRBV24-1	ATSRTGGMDGYT
TRBJ1-6	TRBV7-9	ASSVLKVSYNSPLH
TRBJ2-7	TRBV7-9	ASSLVGPTYEQY
TRBJ2-5	TRBV6-6	ASREAQY
TRBJ2-7	TRBV7-2	ASSLAYGLAGDEQY
TRBJ1-1	TRBV20-1	SARPTGGGTEAF
TRBJ2-7	TRBV18	ASSRRQGVYEQY
TRBJ2-6	TRBV29-1	SLGGGGANVLT
TRBJ1-1	TRBV9	ASSRQESGQSNTEAF
TRBJ2-7	TRBV29-1	SVEDQAGTAYEQY
TRBJ2-5	TRBV24-1	ATSLGGSQETQY
TRBJ2-7	TRBV6-6	ASSYEFPYEQY
TRBJ2-5	TRBV20-1	SASISGSLQETQY
TRBJ1-1	TRBV10-2	ASSESQGREGNTEAF
TRBJ2-6	TRBV12-3/TRBV12-4	ASSLSAAGANVLT
TRBJ1-4	TRBV29-1	SAGLATNEKLF
TRBJ2-5	TRBV15	ATSRDRGGAYNEQY
TRBJ1-2	TRBV5-6	ASKTHRNADGYT
TRBJ2-7	TRBV4-3	ASSQLRLAGVYEQY
TRBJ2-5	TRBV2	ASSSGQFQETQY
TRBJ2-2	TRBV2	ASSVGVGLVIYGELF
TRBJ2-7	TRBV29-1	SVAGQGIVEQY
TRBJ1-4	TRBV2	ASSPQQGEKLF